This is a list of T cell receptor beta chains from one sample in a study of T cells in Graves' hyperthyroidism and ophthalmopathy. One entry per CDR3 protein results from TCRdb running MiXCR on the multiplex PCR reads. The sample has about 180,000 distinct CDR3 sequences, more than 15% seen once; the top ten hold 25% to 30%. The specimen was blood. Receptor source: a woman aged 50 to 65 with Graves' hyperthyroidism. CDR3s include the opening cysteine and the closing phenylalanine or tryptophan. D genes are given only for firm matches. For some rows the clone size is stated as once, few or many, or as a class when expanded; others skip it.

v_call	j_call	d_call	clone_size	cdr3_nt	cdr3_aa
TRBV5-8	TRBJ1-2	NA	many	TGTGCCAGCAGCTTGGCGGGGATCTATGGCTACACCTTC	CASSLAGIYGYTF
TRBV2	TRBJ1-5	NA	many	TGTGCCAGCAGTGAGGCCAGGGACTATCAGCCCCAGCATTTT	CASSEARDYQPQHF
TRBV7-9	TRBJ2-3	NA	few	TGTGCCAGCAGCTTAAGGGGGAGGGGATCGGTAGATACGCAGTATTTT	CASSLRGRGSVDTQYF
TRBV12-3/TRBV12-4	TRBJ2-7	TRBD1	NA	TGTGCCAGCAGCCGGGGACAGGGGCTGAACGAGCAGTACTTC	CASSRGQGLNEQYF
TRBV12-3/TRBV12-4	TRBJ2-2	NA	many	TGTGCCAGCAGTTTCCGGACGGCGGGCGGGGGGGAGCTGTTTTTT	CASSFRTAGGGELFF
TRBV3-1	TRBJ2-5	TRBD2	many	TGTGCCAGCAGCTTCACTAGCGGACAAGAGACCCAGTACTTC	CASSFTSGQETQYF
TRBV7-2	TRBJ1-2	NA	many	TGTGCCAGCAGCTTAGCGGTACTGGGAGGCTACACCTTC	CASSLAVLGGYTF
TRBV5-1	TRBJ2-7	NA	NA	TGCGCCAGCAGCTTGGCCGGGCAGGGATTATCCGAGCAGTACTTC	CASSLAGQGLSEQYF
TRBV6-1	TRBJ2-6	NA	NA	TGTGCCAGCAGGAGGGTCTCTGGGGCCAACGTCCTGACTTTC	CASRRVSGANVLTF
TRBV9	TRBJ2-7	NA	many	TGTGCCAGCAGCGTAGGGCCAGGGAGTTTAAGCTACGAGCAGTACTTC	CASSVGPGSLSYEQYF
TRBV20-1	TRBJ1-5	NA	many	TGCAGTGCTAGAACCACTTGGAGCAATCAGCCCCAGCATTTT	CSARTTWSNQPQHF
TRBV6-1	TRBJ1-2	TRBD1	many	TGTGCCAGCAGCCCAAAGAGAGTACAGGGGCCTAACTATGGCTACACCTTC	CASSPKRVQGPNYGYTF
TRBV19	TRBJ2-3	NA	NA	TGTGCCAGTACGTTCGCAGGCACAGATACGCAGTATTTT	CASTFAGTDTQYF
TRBV20-1	TRBJ2-1	TRBD2	many	TGCAGTGCTAGGGGTAGCGGGGGCCCCGACTACAATGAGCAGTTCTTC	CSARGSGGPDYNEQFF
TRBV2	TRBJ2-7	TRBD2	NA	TGTGCCTCCGGGACTAGCGGGAGAGACTACGAGCAGTACTTC	CASGTSGRDYEQYF
TRBV18	TRBJ1-6	NA	few	TGTGCCAGCTCACCCCCGGAGGGTCTTAATTCACCCCTCCACTTT	CASSPPEGLNSPLHF
TRBV20-1	TRBJ2-1	TRBD2	few	TGCAGGGCGGGGACTAGCGGAAATAGTGAGCAGTTCTTC	CRAGTSGNSEQFF
TRBV7-8	TRBJ2-6	TRBD2	NA	TGTGCCAGCAGCTATGCGGGGGGCAACTCTGGGGCCAACGTCCTGACTTTC	CASSYAGGNSGANVLTF
TRBV19	TRBJ1-2	NA	many	TGTGCCAGTAGCGCCCCCCAAAATTCGCACTGGGGCTACACCTTC	CASSAPQNSHWGYTF
TRBV29-1	TRBJ1-1	NA	many	TGCAGCGTCGGAGACCTCGATGAAGCTTTCTTT	CSVGDLDEAFF
TRBV6-6	TRBJ1-1	NA	many	TGTGCCAGCAGTTACGGGCAGAACACTGAAGCTTTCTTT	CASSYGQNTEAFF
TRBV19	TRBJ1-3	NA	few	TGTGCCAGTAGTATGGGCAGGGGATACACCGTATATTTT	CASSMGRGYTVYF
TRBV2	TRBJ2-1	TRBD2	NA	TGTGCCAGCAGTGAAGGCGGGCGGGAGTACAATGAGCAGTTCTTC	CASSEGGREYNEQFF
TRBV5-1	TRBJ1-3	NA	NA	TGCGCCAGCAGCTTGGACGGGGGGTTCTCTGGAAACACCATATATTTT	CASSLDGGFSGNTIYF
TRBV19	TRBJ1-2	TRBD1	many	TGTGCCAGTAGTATAGAGGTTGGGACAGTCGCTAACTATGGCTACACCTTC	CASSIEVGTVANYGYTF
TRBV30	TRBJ2-1	TRBD1	NA	TGTGCCTGGGGAGGACAGGGACGGAATGAGCAGTTCTTC	CAWGGQGRNEQFF
TRBV28	TRBJ1-5	NA	many	TGTGCCAGCAGTTTAAGCCTTTATAGCAATCAGCCCCAGCATTTT	CASSLSLYSNQPQHF
TRBV29-1	TRBJ2-1	NA	many	TGCAGCGTTGGATGGGGGAGCTCCTACAATGAGCAGTTCTTC	CSVGWGSSYNEQFF
TRBV28	TRBJ2-7	NA	NA	TGTGCCAGCAGTGCGCTAATTGACGGGCAGTACTTC	CASSALIDGQYF
TRBV6-1	TRBJ1-4	TRBD1	few	TGTGCCAGCAGTTCGGAGGGACAGGGGACCCGAAATGAAAAACTGTTTTTT	CASSSEGQGTRNEKLFF
TRBV2	TRBJ1-1	NA	many	TGTGCCAGCAGACCAGCATGGAGGGAAGCTTTCTTT	CASRPAWREAFF
TRBV7-9	TRBJ2-5	TRBD2	NA	TGTGCCAGCATTTTCGGACTAGCGGGAATATCAGAGACCCAGTACTTC	CASIFGLAGISETQYF
TRBV7-2	TRBJ1-2	TRBD1	NA	TGTGCCAGCAGCCAGGACAGGGCGGGCTATGGCTACACCTTC	CASSQDRAGYGYTF
TRBV19	TRBJ2-6	NA	NA	TGTGCCAGTAGTCCCGTGGGCTCTGGGGCCAACGTCCTGACTTTC	CASSPVGSGANVLTF
TRBV3-1	TRBJ2-1	TRBD2	many	TGTGCCAGCAGCCGTCTAGCGGGGCCCTCCTACAATGAGCAGTTCTTC	CASSRLAGPSYNEQFF
TRBV7-3	TRBJ2-5	NA	many	TGTGCCAGCAGCTCGGGGGGGACAGGCGGAGAGACCCAGTACTTC	CASSSGGTGGETQYF
TRBV18	TRBJ1-1	NA	NA	TGTGCCAGCTCGCTTACACAGGCAGGGAACACTGAAGCTTTCTTT	CASSLTQAGNTEAFF
TRBV19	TRBJ1-1	NA	many	TGTGCCAGTAGTATTTCTCCCGGTTGGGATGAAGCTTTCTTT	CASSISPGWDEAFF
TRBV28	TRBJ1-2	NA	many	TGTGCCAGCACCCCCGGGACTGCTTATGGCTACACCTTC	CASTPGTAYGYTF
TRBV6-2/TRBV6-3	TRBJ2-7	NA	many	TGTGCCAGCAGCATATCCTACGAGCAGTACTTC	CASSISYEQYF
TRBV18	TRBJ2-3	NA	many	TGTGCCAGCTCACCACCCCCCACAGATACGCAGTATTTT	CASSPPPTDTQYF
TRBV15	TRBJ1-5	NA	many	TGTGCCACCAGCAAAGGACAGCCCCTGAAGTATAGCAATCAGCCCCAGCATTTT	CATSKGQPLKYSNQPQHF
TRBV20-1	TRBJ2-1	NA	few	TGCAGTGCTGGAACGGGGGAGGGGGAAAATGAGCAGTTCTTC	CSAGTGEGENEQFF
TRBV27	TRBJ2-7	NA	many	TGTGCCAGCAGTTTTGGGCGGAACTACGAGCAGTACTTC	CASSFGRNYEQYF
TRBV19	TRBJ1-1	TRBD1	many	TGTGCCAGTAAGGACCACAGGGGAAGAGTGAGGTTCACTGAAGCTTTCTTT	CASKDHRGRVRFTEAFF
TRBV5-1	TRBJ1-2	NA	many	TGCGCCAGCAGCTTTGGGACCTCGGGGAGCCCTAACTATGGCTACACCTTC	CASSFGTSGSPNYGYTF
TRBV28	TRBJ2-4	NA	many	TGTGCCAGCAGCCCTTATGGGGGAAAAAACATTCAGTACTTC	CASSPYGGKNIQYF
TRBV9	TRBJ1-3	NA	NA	TGTGCCAGCAGCGCGACATCGGGGGACCTCACCGACTCTGGAAACACCATATATTTT	CASSATSGDLTDSGNTIYF
TRBV7-3	TRBJ1-1	NA	NA	TGTGCCAGCAGCTTAGAGGGCGGGAACACTGAAGCTTTCTTT	CASSLEGGNTEAFF
TRBV7-6	TRBJ2-1	NA	many	TGTGCCAGCAGCCCCGCTCGGCGGGGTGAGCAGTTCTTC	CASSPARRGEQFF
TRBV20-1	TRBJ1-4	TRBD1	NA	TGCAGTGCTAGACGGGCCCTTGGACAGGGGGCTGAACTGTTTTTT	CSARRALGQGAELFF
TRBV6-1	TRBJ2-3	TRBD1	many	TGTGCCAGCAGAACCGACAGGGGGGGGAGGACAGACACAGATACGCAGTATTTT	CASRTDRGGRTDTDTQYF
TRBV12-3/TRBV12-4	TRBJ2-4	TRBD2	many	TGTGCCAGCAGTTCAGCGGGGGGGCCGCCAAACATTCAGTACTTC	CASSSAGGPPNIQYF
TRBV6-1	TRBJ1-5	NA	many	TGTGCCAGCAGTGGAGGGGGTCGCAATCAGCCCCAGCATTTT	CASSGGGRNQPQHF
TRBV12-3/TRBV12-4	TRBJ1-2	NA	few	TGTGCCAGCACCTCAGGGGCCTATGGCTACACCTTC	CASTSGAYGYTF
TRBV19	TRBJ1-4	NA	NA	TGTGCCAGTCCTCCTGACGTCCGGGGGGGGAATGAAAAACTGTTTTTT	CASPPDVRGGNEKLFF
TRBV7-9	TRBJ1-2	NA	many	TGTGCCAGCAGCTTATCGGGAGAAAACTATGGCTACACCTTC	CASSLSGENYGYTF